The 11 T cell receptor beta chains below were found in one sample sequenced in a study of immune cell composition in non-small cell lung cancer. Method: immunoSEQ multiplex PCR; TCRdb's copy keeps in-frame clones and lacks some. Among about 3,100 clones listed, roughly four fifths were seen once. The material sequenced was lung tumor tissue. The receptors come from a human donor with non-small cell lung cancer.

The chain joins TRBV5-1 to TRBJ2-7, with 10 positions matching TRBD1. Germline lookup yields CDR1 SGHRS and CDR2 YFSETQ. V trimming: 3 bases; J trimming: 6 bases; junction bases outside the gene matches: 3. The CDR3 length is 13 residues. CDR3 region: CASSWTGGVEQYF. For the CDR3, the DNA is TGCGCCAGCAGCTGGACAGGGGGGGTCGAGCAGTACTTC.

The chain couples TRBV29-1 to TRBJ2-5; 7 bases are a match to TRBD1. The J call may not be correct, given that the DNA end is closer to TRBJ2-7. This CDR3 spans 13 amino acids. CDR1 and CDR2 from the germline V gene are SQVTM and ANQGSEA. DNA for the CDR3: TGCAGCGCTCAGGAAGACAGGGAAGGCGAGCAGTACTTC. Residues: CSAQEDREGEQYF.

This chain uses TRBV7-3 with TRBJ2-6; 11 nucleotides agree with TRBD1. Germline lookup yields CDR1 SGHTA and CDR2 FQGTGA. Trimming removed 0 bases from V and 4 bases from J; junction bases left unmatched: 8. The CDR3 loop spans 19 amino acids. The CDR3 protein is CASSLTGQGAGVGANVLTF. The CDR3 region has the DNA TGTGCCAGCAGCTTAACTGGACAGGGGGCCGGAGTCGGGGCCAACGTCCTGACTTTC.

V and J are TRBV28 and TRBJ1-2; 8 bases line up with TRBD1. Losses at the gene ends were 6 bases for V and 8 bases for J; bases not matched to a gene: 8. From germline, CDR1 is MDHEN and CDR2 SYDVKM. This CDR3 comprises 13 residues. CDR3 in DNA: TGTGCCAGCAGGTGGACAGGGCTTGAGGGCTACACCTTC. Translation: CASRWTGLEGYTF.

The CDR3 bases are TGTGCCAGCAGCTACACCTTAGCGGGAGTCACAGATACGCAGTATTTT. It encodes CASSYTLAGVTDTQYF. The chain employs TRBV7-9 and TRBJ2-3; 9 nucleotides align to TRBD2. The germline CDR1 and CDR2 sequences are SEHNR and FQNEAQ (reference sequence). After removal of 4 bases from V and 2 bases from J, the junction contained 7 bases not matched to a gene. The CDR3 runs 16 residues. Combining the CDR3 with reference TRBV7-9 and TRBJ2-3 gives the whole variable domain DTGVSQNPRHKITKRGQNVTFRCDPISEHNRLYWYRQTLGQGPEFLTYFQNEAQLEKSRLLSDRFSAERPKGSFSTLEIQRTEQGDSAMYLCASSYTLAGVTDTQYFGPGTRLTVL.

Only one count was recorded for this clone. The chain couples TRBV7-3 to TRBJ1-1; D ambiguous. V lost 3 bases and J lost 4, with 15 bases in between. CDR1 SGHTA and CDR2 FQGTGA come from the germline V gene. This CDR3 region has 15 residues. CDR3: CASSLGGSGGTEAFF. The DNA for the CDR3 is TGTGCCAGCAGCTTGGGAGGAAGCGGCGGCACTGAAGCTTTCTTT.

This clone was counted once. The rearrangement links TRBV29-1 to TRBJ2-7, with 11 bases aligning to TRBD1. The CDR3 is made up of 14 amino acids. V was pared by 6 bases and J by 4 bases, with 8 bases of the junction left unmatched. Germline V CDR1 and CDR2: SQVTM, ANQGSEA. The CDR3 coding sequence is TGCAGCGTAACAAACCGGGACAGGGGGTACGAGCAGTACTTC. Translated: CSVTNRDRGYEQYF.

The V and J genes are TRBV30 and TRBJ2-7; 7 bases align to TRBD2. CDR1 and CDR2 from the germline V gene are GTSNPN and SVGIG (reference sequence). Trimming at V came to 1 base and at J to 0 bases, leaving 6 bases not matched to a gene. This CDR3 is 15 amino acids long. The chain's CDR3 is CAWSAKRDHSYEQYF. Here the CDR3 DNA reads TGTGCCTGGAGTGCCAAGCGGGACCACTCCTACGAGCAGTACTTC.

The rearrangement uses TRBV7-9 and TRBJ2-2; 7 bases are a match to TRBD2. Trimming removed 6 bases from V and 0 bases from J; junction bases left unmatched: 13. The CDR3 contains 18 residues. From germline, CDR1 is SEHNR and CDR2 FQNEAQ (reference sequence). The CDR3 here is CASRSRTLAEANTGELFF. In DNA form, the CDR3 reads TGTGCCAGCAGGTCGAGGACTCTAGCGGAGGCGAACACCGGGGAGCTGTTTTTT.

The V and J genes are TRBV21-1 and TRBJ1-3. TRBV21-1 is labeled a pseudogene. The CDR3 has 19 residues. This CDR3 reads CASSKGDGERPHSGNTIYF. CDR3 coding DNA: TGTGCCAGCAGCAAAGGAGATGGGGAGAGGCCCCACTCTGGAAACACCATATATTTT.

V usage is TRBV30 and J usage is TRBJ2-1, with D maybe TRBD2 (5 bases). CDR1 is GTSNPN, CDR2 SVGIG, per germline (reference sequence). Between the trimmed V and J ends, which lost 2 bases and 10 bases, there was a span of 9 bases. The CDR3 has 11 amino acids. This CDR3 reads CAWSIGREQFF. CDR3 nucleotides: TGTGCCTGGAGTATTGGGAGAGAGCAGTTCTTC.